The 14 T cell receptor beta chains given below trace back to one sample, sequenced in a study of blood T cell repertoires in COVID-19 (dated by TCRdb to 2020 to 2021). The library was produced with the immunoSEQ multiplex PCR assay. TCRdb re-hosts the immuneACCESS table, in-frame sequences only. Its copies lack some clones; in the studies checked, an unresolved V gene accounts for under half of them, and the cause for the rest is not known. The sample has about 82,000 clones on record, over 70% of them singletons. The ten biggest clones cover about 17% of the sample. Sequencing used peripheral blood. These receptors were obtained from a woman in her sixties or seventies with acute or convalescent COVID-19.

The chain employs TRBV21-1 and TRBJ1-2; TRBD1 was called by the table and not checked on the DNA. TRBV21-1 is a recognized pseudogene. The CDR3 length is 12 residues. In DNA, the CDR3 is TGTGCCAGCAGTATTGACAGGCGAGGCTACACCTTC. As protein: CASSIDRRGYTF.

The genes are TRBV30 and TRBJ2-2; TRBD1 is a possible D gene (6 bases). V was pared by 3 bases and J by 0 bases, with 11 bases between. Germline V gene sequence: CDR1 GTSNPN, CDR2 SVGIG (reference sequence). This CDR3 is built from 15 residues. The CDR3 nucleotides are TGTGCCTGGAGCCAAGACAGGACGAACACCGGGGAGCTGTTTTTT. Protein sequence: CAWSQDRTNTGELFF.

This clone has a single count. The rearrangement uses TRBV11-3 and TRBJ1-2; D may be TRBD1 (6 bases). Trimming took 2 bases from V and 8 from J, leaving 9 bases between them. Germline CDR1 and CDR2: SGHNT and YENEEA. The CDR3 has 12 residues. The CDR3 here is CASSLRGGGYTF. CDR3 bases: TGTGCCAGCAGCTTACGAGGGGGAGGCTACACCTTC. The full variable domain, completed using reference TRBV11-3 and TRBJ1-2, is EAGVVQSPRYKIIEKKQPVAFWCNPISGHNTLYWYLQNLGQGPELLIRYENEEAVDDSQLPKDRFSAERLKGVDSTLKIQPAELGDSAVYLCASSLRGGGYTFGSGTRLTVV.

This chain uses TRBV7-2 with TRBJ2-2, with D hard to call. In germline, CDR1 is SGHTA, CDR2 FQGNSA. Between the trimmed V and J ends, which lost 5 bases and 6 bases, there was a span of 16 bases. CDR3 length: 15 residues. CDR3 in amino acids: CASSLENMKSGELFF. Written as DNA, the CDR3 is TGTGCCAGCAGCCTAGAGAACATGAAATCCGGGGAGCTGTTTTTT.

In nucleotides, the CDR3 is TGTGCCAGCAGCTTAGGGTCAGGGAGGGACTATGGCTACACCTTC. Its protein product is CASSLGSGRDYGYTF. The chain couples TRBV7-2 to TRBJ1-2, with D perhaps TRBD1 (5 bases). Germline V gives CDR1 SGHTA, CDR2 FQGNSA. The length of the CDR3 is 15 residues. The germline V and J ends were trimmed by 1 base and 3 bases, with 12 bases remaining between them.

The chain employs TRBV12-3 or TRBV12-4 and TRBJ2-7, with D possibly TRBD1 on 5 matching bases. The length of the CDR3 is 13 residues. V was trimmed by 6 bases and J by 6 bases, leaving 15 bases between them. The CDR3 DNA follows: TGTGCCAGCAGAACTGCAGGGTTCGGCGAGCAGTACTTC. It encodes CASRTAGFGEQYF.

The chain links TRBV11-3 to TRBJ2-1; TRBD1 matches 7 bases. Losses at the gene ends were 6 bases for V and 4 bases for J; bases not matched to a gene: 3. The CDR3 spans 13 residues. Germline loops: CDR1 SGHNT, CDR2 YENEEA. DNA of the CDR3: TGTGCCAGCAGGGGACAGACGTACAATGAGCAGTTCTTC. This encodes CASRGQTYNEQFF.

V is TRBV24-1 and J is TRBJ2-1; 12 bases are a match to TRBD2. Looked up from germline, CDR1 is KGHDR and CDR2 is SFDVKD. The junction had 8 bases not matched to a gene; V was cut back by 4 bases and J by 8 bases. The CDR3 has 16 amino acids. The CDR3 sequence: CATSDRTSGNLDEQFF. The CDR3 bases are TGTGCCACCAGTGACCGGACTAGCGGGAATCTGGATGAGCAGTTCTTC.

The V and J genes are TRBV27 and TRBJ1-5, with TRBD1 matching over 8 bases. Germline assignment: CDR1 MNHEY and CDR2 SMNVEV (reference sequence). Unmatched junction bases numbered 5, after V lost 3 bases and J lost 4 bases. The CDR3 runs 15 residues. The CDR3 protein is CASSFDRQGNQPQHF. The CDR3 nucleotides are TGTGCCAGCAGTTTCGACCGACAGGGGAATCAGCCCCAGCATTTT.

This chain joins TRBV2 and TRBJ2-5, with D perhaps TRBD2 (6 bases). The germline CDR1 and CDR2 sequences are SNHLY and FYNNEI. V lost 3 bases and J 2 bases, leaving 16 bases between the germline ends. This CDR3 has 16 amino acids. CDR3: CASSEVRRAGQETQYF. The CDR3, as DNA: TGTGCCAGCAGTGAGGTCCGGCGGGCGGGGCAAGAGACCCAGTACTTC. Full variable domain (missing parts from reference TRBV2 and TRBJ2-5): EPEVTQTPSHQVTQMGQEVILRCVPISNHLYFYWYRQILGQKVEFLVSFYNNEISEKSEIFDDQFSVERPDGSNFTLKIRSTKLEDSAMYFCASSEVRRAGQETQYFGPGTRLLVL.

This chain links TRBV6-2 or TRBV6-3 with TRBJ1-2, with D maybe TRBD1 (5 bases). The CDR3 has 15 residues. Germline CDR1 and CDR2: MNHEY and SVGEGT. The V end was cut by 0 bases, the J end by 3 bases, with 11 bases between. The CDR3 region is CASSYSGRLDYGYTF. CDR3 coding DNA: TGTGCCAGCAGTTACTCGGGGCGTTTAGACTATGGCTACACCTTC.

The chain recombines TRBV7-2 with TRBJ2-2; 8 bases match TRBD1. The CDR3 covers 15 residues. CDR1 and CDR2 (germline): SGHTA, FQGNSA. V lost 2 bases, J lost 4 bases, and 3 bases stayed unmatched. The CDR3 region has the DNA TGTGCCAGCAGCTTAAGTACAGGGGGCACCGGGGAGCTGTTTTTT. Its protein is CASSLSTGGTGELFF. Full variable domain (remainder filled in from reference TRBV7-2 and TRBJ2-2): GAGVSQSPSNKVTEKGKDVELRCDPISGHTALYWYRQSLGQGLEFLIYFQGNSAPDKSGLPSDRFSAERTGGSVSTLTIQRTQQEDSAVYLCASSLSTGGTGELFFGEGSRLTVL.

The genes are TRBV5-6 and TRBJ1-2, with 8 bases lining up with TRBD1. The CDR3 extends over 12 amino acids. Germline V CDR1 and CDR2: SGHDT, YYEEEE. Trimming took 6 bases from V and 8 from J; bases not matched to a gene: 6. The DNA for the CDR3 is TGTGCCAGCACCCCGGACAGGGAAGGCTACACCTTC. Translating it yields CASTPDREGYTF.

The chain employs TRBV30 and TRBJ1-5; no definite D call. Germline V gives CDR1 GTSNPN, CDR2 SVGIG (reference sequence). The V end lost 5 bases, the J end lost 3 bases, and 8 bases lay between the germline ends. This CDR3 is built from 12 residues. CDR3 nucleotide sequence: TGTGCCTGGGAGAGGTACAATCAGCCCCAGCATTTT. Protein: CAWERYNQPQHF.